Listed here are 20 T cell receptor beta chains from one sample, sequenced in a study of cytomegalovirus exposure and HLA in healthy donors. Both 60 Vbeta primers and 13 Jbeta primers went into the PCR. The table came from immunoSEQ multiplex PCR; TCRdb's copy has only in-frame clones and leaves some out. The sample records 200,000 or so clones, 80% to 85% being singletons. Material for sequencing was PBMCs. The receptors here all came from a woman aged 45-59 years in good health and CMV-seropositive.

V and J are TRBV28 and TRBJ2-1; D call uncertain. Germline lookup yields CDR1 MDHEN and CDR2 SYDVKM. The CDR3 length is 15 residues. With 5 bases removed from V and 2 bases from J, the gap between germline ends came to 13 bases. CDR3 DNA: TGTGCCAGCAGTCCGCGATCCGCCGCCTACAATGAGCAGTTCTTC. As protein: CASSPRSAAYNEQFF.

The chain couples TRBV4-1 to TRBJ2-7, with 13 bases lining up with TRBD2. Germline trimming cut 3 bases from V and 2 bases from J; bases unmatched to any gene: 7. Germline CDR1 MGHRA, CDR2 YSYEKL. The length of the CDR3 is 17 residues. This CDR3 is CASSQEPGTSGTYEQYF. CDR3 nucleotide sequence: TGCGCCAGCAGCCAGGAGCCCGGGACTAGCGGGACCTACGAGCAGTACTTC.

The V call is TRBV9, the J call TRBJ2-5, with TRBD1 identical over 7 bases. The CDR3 is 13 residues long. Germline-derived CDR1 and CDR2 are SGDLS and YYNGEE. J lost 5 bases, V lost 4 bases, and 5 bases had no gene match. DNA of the CDR3: TGTGCCAGCAGCTTGACAGGGATGGAGACCCAGTACTTC. Its translation: CASSLTGMETQYF.

V gene TRBV7-9 combines with J gene TRBJ2-4; 12 nucleotides agree with TRBD1. V lost 5 bases to trimming and J lost 5 bases; unmatched junction nucleotides: 7. Germline CDR1 SEHNR, CDR2 FQNEAQ (reference sequence). The CDR3 runs to 16 residues. The CDR3 DNA follows: TGTGCCAGCAGCCCGACCGGGACAGGGGGCCAAAACATTCAGTACTTC. Translating gives CASSPTGTGGQNIQYF.

The V call is TRBV15, the J call TRBJ2-7, with 8 positions matching TRBD2. Looked up from germline, CDR1 is LNHNV and CDR2 is YYDKDF (reference sequence). The CDR3 has 12 residues. V dropped 8 bases and J dropped 6; count of bases not matched to a gene: 6. CDR3 bases: TGTGCCACCGGACTAGCCGGACGCGAGCAGTACTTC. Translating it yields CATGLAGREQYF.

The DNA of the CDR3 is TGTGCCAGCTCCCAGACAGTACCGTTCTCCTACGAGCAGTACTTC. It specifies CASSQTVPFSYEQYF. J is TRBJ2-7 and V is TRBV18; D is possibly TRBD1 (5 bases). The V gene lost 6 bases and the J gene lost 0 bases, with 15 bases spanning the gap. The CDR3 is 15 residues long. Germline values: CDR1 KGHSH, CDR2 LQKENI.

The chain recombines TRBV18 with TRBJ2-7; possible D gene TRBD2, 5 bases. The germline gives CDR1 KGHSH, CDR2 LQKENI. CDR3 length: 16 residues. Trimming left V 2 bases short and J 6 bases short, with 20 bases between. CDR3 region: CASSPYETGMGSEQYF. The CDR3, as DNA: TGTGCCAGCTCACCATACGAGACCGGGATGGGAAGCGAGCAGTACTTC. Full variable domain (remainder filled in from reference TRBV18 and TRBJ2-7): NAGVMQNPRHLVRRRGQEARLRCSPMKGHSHVYWYRQLPEEGLKFMVYLQKENIIDESGMPKERFSAEFPKEGPSILRIQQVVRGDSAAYFCASSPYETGMGSEQYFGPGTRLTVT.

This rearrangement joins TRBV4-3 to TRBJ1-5; a possible D gene is TRBD1 (6 bases). Deletions cut 2 bases from V and 11 bases from J, with 31 bases between. The CDR3 runs 19 residues. CDR1 and CDR2 from the germline V gene are LGHNA and YSLEER. Here the CDR3 reads CASSQQLSVPGQLPLAQHF. CDR3 DNA: TGCGCCAGCAGCCAACAACTATCCGTCCCCGGACAGTTACCTCTAGCCCAGCATTTT.

The chain links TRBV10-1 to TRBJ2-2; D is unclear. Trimming removed 0 bases at V and 4 bases at J, with 9 bases between. The CDR3 loop spans 15 amino acids. Germline CDR1 and CDR2: WNHNN and SYGVQD (reference sequence). For the CDR3, the DNA is TGCGCCAGCAGTGAGTCCTCCGCGAGCACCGGGGAGCTGTTTTTT. Residues: CASSESSASTGELFF.

The V call is TRBV6-6, the J call TRBJ1-1; 9 nucleotides agree with TRBD1. Germline CDR1 reads MNHNY; CDR2 reads SVGAGI (reference sequence). This CDR3 comprises 14 residues. V lost 6 bases, J lost 7 bases, and 9 bases stayed unmatched. This CDR3 reads CASRIGTGRVEAFF. The CDR3 region has the DNA TGTGCCAGCAGAATCGGGACAGGGAGGGTTGAAGCTTTCTTT.

The chain has TRBV7-2 and TRBJ2-7; 7 nucleotides agree with TRBD1. Germline CDR1 SGHTA, CDR2 FQGNSA. The CDR3 is 17 residues long. The J segment lost 2 bases and the V segment lost 0 bases, leaving 10 bases of the junction unmatched. In DNA form, the CDR3 reads TGTGCCAGCAGCTTAGCGGGAACAGGGGTGAGCCCCTACGAGCAGTACTTC. This gives the protein CASSLAGTGVSPYEQYF. Using reference TRBV7-2 and TRBJ2-7 for the parts outside the CDR3, the full variable domain is GAGVSQSPSNKVTEKGKDVELRCDPISGHTALYWYRQSLGQGLEFLIYFQGNSAPDKSGLPSDRFSAERTGGSVSTLTIQRTQQEDSAVYLCASSLAGTGVSPYEQYFGPGTRLTVT.

This sequence joins TRBV19 and TRBJ1-2; D ambiguous. The CDR3 covers 11 residues. From germline, CDR1 is LNHDA and CDR2 SQIVND (reference sequence). Trimming cost V 1 base and J 11 bases, with 8 bases left between them. The CDR3 DNA is TGTGCCAGTAGTATAGGTGGCTGGTACACCTTC. It codes for CASSIGGWYTF.

The chain is built from TRBV5-5 and TRBJ1-1; D might be TRBD1 (5 bases). V was pared by 4 bases and J by 4 bases, with 17 bases between. The CDR3 is 15 residues long. The germline gives CDR1 SGHKS, CDR2 YYEKEE (reference sequence). CDR3 sequence reads: CASSPQVGVRTEAFF. CDR3 bases: TGTGCCAGCAGCCCCCAGGTAGGGGTTCGCACTGAAGCTTTCTTT.

The CDR3, as DNA: TGTGCCAGCAGACAGGGGGCGCATAGCAATCAGCCCCAGCATTTT. This sequence encodes CASRQGAHSNQPQHF. The rearrangement uses TRBV5-8 and TRBJ1-5; 9 bases fit TRBD1. Trimming removed 5 bases from V and 0 bases from J; junction bases left unmatched: 3. This CDR3 is 15 amino acids long. Per germline, CDR1 SGHTS and CDR2 YDEGEE.

V gene TRBV6-5 combines with J gene TRBJ2-7; no definite D call. Trimming took off 4 bases at V and 5 bases at J, with 15 bases between the two ends. The CDR3 has 14 residues. From germline, CDR1 is MNHEY and CDR2 SVGAGI. This CDR3 reads CASSFQGQSDEQYF. CDR3 nucleotide sequence: TGTGCCAGCAGTTTCCAAGGCCAGAGCGACGAGCAGTACTTC.

The genes are TRBV29-1 and TRBJ2-7; 9 nucleotides align to TRBD2. The CDR3 has 14 residues. Germline V gene lookup returns CDR1 SQVTM and CDR2 ANQGSEA. The junction had 8 bases not matched to a gene; V was cut back by 5 bases and J by 3 bases. CDR3 DNA sequence: TGCAGCGTTAGTTCGTCTAGCGGGGTCTACGAGCAGTACTTC. This encodes CSVSSSSGVYEQYF.

This clone was counted only a few times. At the DNA level, this CDR3 is encoded by other sequences in the same sample as well. This chain uses TRBV5-1 with TRBJ1-1; D is perhaps TRBD1 (5 bases). There are 15 residues in the CDR3. Per germline, CDR1 SGHRS and CDR2 YFSETQ. V lost 0 bases to trimming and J lost 4 bases, with 13 bases between them. This chain's CDR3 is CASSLAGGVGTEAFF. CDR3 nucleotide sequence: TGCGCCAGCAGCTTGGCGGGGGGGGTGGGCACTGAAGCTTTCTTT. The variable domain in full, with the rest retrieved from reference TRBV5-1 and TRBJ1-1, is KAGVTQTPRYLIKTRGQQVTLSCSPISGHRSVSWYQQTPGQGLQFLFEYFSETQRNKGNFPGRFSGRQFSNSRSEMNVSTLELGDSALYLCASSLAGGVGTEAFFGQGTRLTVV.

The V gene is TRBV2, the J gene TRBJ1-2; 7 positions agree with TRBD1. Per the germline V gene, CDR1 is SNHLY and CDR2 is FYNNEI. This CDR3 spans 14 amino acids. V trimming: 6 bases; J trimming: 8 bases; junction bases outside the gene matches: 12. The CDR3: CASRRGQAARGYTF. In nucleotides, the CDR3 is TGTGCCAGCAGGAGAGGACAGGCCGCGCGGGGCTACACCTTC.

The V gene is TRBV10-3, the J gene TRBJ2-2; 7 bases are a match to TRBD2. The CDR3 extends over 16 amino acids. With 0 bases clipped from V and 4 bases from J, the junction kept 5 bases outside the gene matches. In germline, CDR1 is ENHRY, CDR2 SYGVKD. The CDR3 here is CAISESGLAATGELFF. The CDR3 nucleotides read TGTGCCATCAGTGAGTCTGGTCTAGCGGCCACCGGGGAGCTGTTTTTT.

The chain joins TRBV5-4 to TRBJ2-5; 8 positions match TRBD1. Germline trimming cut 0 bases from V and 5 bases from J; bases unmatched to any gene: 3. The germline V gene encodes CDR1 SGHNT and CDR2 YYREEE (reference sequence). The CDR3 consists of 14 residues. This chain's CDR3 is CASSLATGVETQYF. CDR3 sequence (DNA): TGTGCCAGCAGCTTGGCGACAGGGGTCGAGACCCAGTACTTC.